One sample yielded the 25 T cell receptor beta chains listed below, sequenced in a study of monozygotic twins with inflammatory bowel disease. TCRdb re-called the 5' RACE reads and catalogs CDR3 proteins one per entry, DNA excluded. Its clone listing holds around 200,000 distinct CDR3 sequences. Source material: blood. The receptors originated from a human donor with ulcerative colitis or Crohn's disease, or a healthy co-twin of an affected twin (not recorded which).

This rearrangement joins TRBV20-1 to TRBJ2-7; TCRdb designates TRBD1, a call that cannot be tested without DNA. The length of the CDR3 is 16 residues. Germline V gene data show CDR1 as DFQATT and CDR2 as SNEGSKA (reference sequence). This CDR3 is CSALPPGTGNTYEQYF.

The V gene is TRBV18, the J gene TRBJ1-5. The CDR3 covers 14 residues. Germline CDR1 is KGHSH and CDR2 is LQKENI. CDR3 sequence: CASSPAGDNQPQHF.

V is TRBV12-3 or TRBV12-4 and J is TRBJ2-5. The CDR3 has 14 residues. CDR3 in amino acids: CASSSGFKEETQYF.

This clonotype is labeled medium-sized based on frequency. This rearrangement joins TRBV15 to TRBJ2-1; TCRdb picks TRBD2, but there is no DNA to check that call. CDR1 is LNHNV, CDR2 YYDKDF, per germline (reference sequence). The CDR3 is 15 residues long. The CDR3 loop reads CATSRDREAYNEQFF.

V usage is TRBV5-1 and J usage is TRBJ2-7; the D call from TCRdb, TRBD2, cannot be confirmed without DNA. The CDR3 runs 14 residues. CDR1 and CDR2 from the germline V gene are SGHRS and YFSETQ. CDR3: CASSLGTVLYEQYF.

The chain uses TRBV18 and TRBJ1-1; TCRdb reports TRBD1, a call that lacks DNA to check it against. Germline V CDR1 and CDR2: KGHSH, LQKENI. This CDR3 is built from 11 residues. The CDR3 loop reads CASSRTNEAFF.

CDR3 in amino acids: CASSGFSTDTQYF. The chain combines TRBV6-1 with TRBJ2-3. CDR3 size: 13 residues. Germline V CDR1 and CDR2: MNHNS, SASEGT.

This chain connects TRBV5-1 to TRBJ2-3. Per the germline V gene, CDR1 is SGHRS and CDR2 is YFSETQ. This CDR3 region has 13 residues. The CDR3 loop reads CASRKEPTDTQYF.

The CDR3 reads CATTLQGSDTQYF. The chain is built from TRBV24-1 and TRBJ2-3; lacking DNA, the TRBD1 call made by TCRdb goes unchecked. The germline CDR1 and CDR2 sequences are KGHDR and SFDVKD. CDR3 length: 13 amino acids.

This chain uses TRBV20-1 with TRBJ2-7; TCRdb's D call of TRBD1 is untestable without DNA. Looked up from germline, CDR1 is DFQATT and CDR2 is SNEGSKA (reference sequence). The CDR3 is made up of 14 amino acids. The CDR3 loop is CSASARGAPYEQYF.

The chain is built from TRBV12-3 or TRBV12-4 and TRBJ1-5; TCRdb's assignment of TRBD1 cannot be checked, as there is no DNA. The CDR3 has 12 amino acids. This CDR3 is CASSLPPTPQHF.

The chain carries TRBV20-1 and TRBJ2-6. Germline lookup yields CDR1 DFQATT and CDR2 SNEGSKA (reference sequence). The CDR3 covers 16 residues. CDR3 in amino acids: CSARPGVTLGANVLTF.

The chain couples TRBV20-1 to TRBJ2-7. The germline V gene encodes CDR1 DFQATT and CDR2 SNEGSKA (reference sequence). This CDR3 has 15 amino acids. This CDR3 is CSARFDPGISYEQYF.

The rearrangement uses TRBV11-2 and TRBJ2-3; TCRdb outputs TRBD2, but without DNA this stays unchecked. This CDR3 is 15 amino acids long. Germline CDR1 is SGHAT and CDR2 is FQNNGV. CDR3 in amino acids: CASSLSRSRTDTQYF.

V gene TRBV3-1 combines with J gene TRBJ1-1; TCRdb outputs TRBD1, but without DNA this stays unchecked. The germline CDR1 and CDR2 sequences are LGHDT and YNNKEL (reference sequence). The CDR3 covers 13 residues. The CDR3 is CASTRGGVTEAFF.

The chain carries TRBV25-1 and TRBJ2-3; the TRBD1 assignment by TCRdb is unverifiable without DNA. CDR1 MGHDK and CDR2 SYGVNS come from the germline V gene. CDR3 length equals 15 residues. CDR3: CASSVMRQGPHTQYF.

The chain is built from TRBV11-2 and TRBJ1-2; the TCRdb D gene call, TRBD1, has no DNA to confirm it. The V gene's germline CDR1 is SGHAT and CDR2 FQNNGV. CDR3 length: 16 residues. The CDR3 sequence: CASSPGRHFEPYGYTF.

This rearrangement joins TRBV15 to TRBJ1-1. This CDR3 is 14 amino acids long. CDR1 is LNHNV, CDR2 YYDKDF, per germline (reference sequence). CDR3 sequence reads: CATSRDRVLTEAFF.

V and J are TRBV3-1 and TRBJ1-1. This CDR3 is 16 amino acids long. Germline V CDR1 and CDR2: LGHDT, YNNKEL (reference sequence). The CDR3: CASSQGGPQLNTEAFF.

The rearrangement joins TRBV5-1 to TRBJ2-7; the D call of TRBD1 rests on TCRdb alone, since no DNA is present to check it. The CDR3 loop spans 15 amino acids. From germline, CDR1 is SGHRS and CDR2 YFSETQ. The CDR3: CASSPPRQGNYEQYF.

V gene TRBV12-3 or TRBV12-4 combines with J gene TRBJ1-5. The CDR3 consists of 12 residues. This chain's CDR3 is CASSATDQPQHF.

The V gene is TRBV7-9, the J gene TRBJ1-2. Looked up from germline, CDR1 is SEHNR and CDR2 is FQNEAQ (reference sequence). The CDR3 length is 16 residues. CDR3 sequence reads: CASSHGLAIRRYGYTF.

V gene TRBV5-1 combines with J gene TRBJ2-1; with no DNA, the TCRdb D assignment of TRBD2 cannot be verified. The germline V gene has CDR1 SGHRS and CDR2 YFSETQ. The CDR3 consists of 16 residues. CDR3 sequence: CASSPASGGPYNEQFF.

CDR3: CASSLAGLGVGNEQFF. The rearrangement links TRBV5-1 to TRBJ2-1; TCRdb calls TRBD1, which cannot be checked without DNA. Looked up from germline, CDR1 is SGHRS and CDR2 is YFSETQ. This CDR3 region has 16 residues.

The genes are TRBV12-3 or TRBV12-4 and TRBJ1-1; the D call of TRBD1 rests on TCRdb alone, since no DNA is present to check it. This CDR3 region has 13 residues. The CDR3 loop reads CASSRTGRTEAFF.